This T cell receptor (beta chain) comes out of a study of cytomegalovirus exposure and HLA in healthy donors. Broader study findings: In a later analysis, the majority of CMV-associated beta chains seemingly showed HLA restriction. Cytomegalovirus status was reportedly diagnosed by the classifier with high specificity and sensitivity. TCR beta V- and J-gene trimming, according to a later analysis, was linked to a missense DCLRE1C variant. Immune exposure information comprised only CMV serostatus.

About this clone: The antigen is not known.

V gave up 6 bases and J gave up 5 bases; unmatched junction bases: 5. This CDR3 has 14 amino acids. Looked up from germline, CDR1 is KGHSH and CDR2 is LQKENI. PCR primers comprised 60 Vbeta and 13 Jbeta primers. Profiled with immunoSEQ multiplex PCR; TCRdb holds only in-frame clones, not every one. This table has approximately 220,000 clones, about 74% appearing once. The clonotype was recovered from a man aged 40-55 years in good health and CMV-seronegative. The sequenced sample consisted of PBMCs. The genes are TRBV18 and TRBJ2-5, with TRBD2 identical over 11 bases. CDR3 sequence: CASSGTSGRETQYF. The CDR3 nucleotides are TGTGCCAGCTCCGGGACTAGCGGACGGGAGACCCAGTACTTC. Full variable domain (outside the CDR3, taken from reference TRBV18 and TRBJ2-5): NAGVMQNPRHLVRRRGQEARLRCSPMKGHSHVYWYRQLPEEGLKFMVYLQKENIIDESGMPKERFSAEFPKEGPSILRIQQVVRGDSAAYFCASSGTSGRETQYFGPGTRLLVL.